This T cell receptor (beta chain) was retrieved from a study of blood T cell repertoires in COVID-19. The length of the CDR3 is 17 residues. CDR1 and CDR2 from the germline V gene are SGHTA and FQGTGA. With 5 bases clipped from V and 0 bases from J, the junction kept 3 bases outside the gene matches. Clones were read by immunoSEQ multiplex PCR, and TCRdb kept only the in-frame ones, dropping some. This table holds 200,000 to 250,000 clones, roughly nine tenths found once. Sequenced material: peripheral blood. The sequence came from a woman in her sixties or seventies who had recovered from COVID-19. This chain uses TRBV7-3 with TRBJ2-6, with 11 positions matching TRBD2. DNA of the CDR3: TGTGCCAGCAGCCCTAGCGGGGGGAACTCTGGGGCCAACGTCCTGACTTTC. This encodes CASSPSGGNSGANVLTF.